This is a list of T cell receptor beta chains from one sample in a study of T cells in localized non-small cell lung cancer. Method: immunoSEQ multiplex PCR; TCRdb's copy keeps in-frame clones and lacks some. Of 26,000 or so clones in the sample, 88% are singletons; the top ten hold over 12%. This material consisted of peripheral blood, taken before any cancer treatment. The source of these receptors is a female donor aged 60 or older with stage II squamous cell lung carcinoma. Each CDR3 is given with its conserved first and last residue. The D gene is left open where the match is weak. Only part of the rows carry a size: once, few, many, or a class if the clone is expanded.

CASIKGANTGELFF,TGTGCCAGCATCAAGGGGGCCAACACCGGGGAGCTGTTTTTT,NA,TRBD1,TRBJ2-2,TRBV6-1
CASSLTRRSNQPQHF,TGTGCCAGCAGCCTGACCCGTCGTAGCAATCAGCCCCAGCATTTT,NA,NA,TRBJ1-5,TRBV6-5
CASSLAGGGVYNEQFF,TGTGCCAGCAGCTTAGCTGGCGGGGGGGTCTACAATGAGCAGTTCTTC,NA,TRBD2,TRBJ2-1,TRBV7-2
CASRGSGLAGSEQFF,TGTGCCAGCAGGGGGTCGGGACTAGCGGGGTCTGAGCAGTTCTTC,NA,TRBD2,TRBJ2-1,TRBV5-4
CASSLASNQPQHF,TGCGCCAGCAGCTTGGCAAGCAATCAGCCCCAGCATTTT,few,NA,TRBJ1-5,TRBV5-1
CASSLGSLANYGYTF,TGTGCCAGCAGCTTAGGCAGCCTCGCTAACTATGGCTACACCTTC,NA,NA,TRBJ1-2,TRBV7-2
CASARGWSTGELFF,TGTGCCAGTGCGAGGGGGTGGAGCACCGGGGAGCTGTTTTTT,NA,NA,TRBJ2-2,TRBV19
CAWSPMGTMNTEAFF,TGTGCCTGGAGTCCCATGGGGACCATGAACACTGAAGCTTTCTTT,NA,NA,TRBJ1-1,TRBV30
CASQQGKNTEAFF,TGTGCCAGCCAACAGGGGAAGAACACTGAAGCTTTCTTT,NA,TRBD1,TRBJ1-1,TRBV25-1
CASTPSEGVGEQFF,TGTGCCAGCACCCCCTCCGAGGGAGTTGGGGAGCAGTTCTTC,NA,NA,TRBJ2-1,TRBV11-2
CASSLGATYEQYF,TGTGCCAGCAGTTTAGGGGCGACCTACGAGCAGTACTTC,NA,NA,TRBJ2-7,TRBV28
CASSEAGVLNQPQHF,TGTGCCAGCAGTGAAGCGGGGGTCCTCAATCAGCCCCAGCATTTT,NA,NA,TRBJ1-5,TRBV6-1
CASSLAGTGFYGYTF,TGCGCCAGCAGCTTGGCCGGGACAGGATTCTATGGCTACACCTTC,few,TRBD1,TRBJ1-2,TRBV5-1
CASSRRHSGGLDEQYF,TGTGCCAGCAGCAGACGCCATAGCGGGGGTTTAGACGAGCAGTACTTC,NA,NA,TRBJ2-7,TRBV21-1
CASSLAPGMNTEAFF,TGTGCCAGCAGCTTGGCCCCAGGGATGAACACTGAAGCTTTCTTT,NA,NA,TRBJ1-1,TRBV5-6
CASRRPRGVTEAFF,TGTGCCAGCAGGCGGCCCAGGGGAGTAACTGAAGCTTTCTTT,NA,NA,TRBJ1-1,TRBV28
CASSFSGAGQETQYF,TGCGCCAGCAGCTTTAGCGGGGCGGGACAAGAGACCCAGTACTTC,NA,TRBD2,TRBJ2-5,TRBV5-1
CASSLEAGEQYF,TGTGCCAGCAGCTTAGAGGCAGGGGAGCAGTATTTT,NA,NA,TRBJ2-3,TRBV7-6
CASSFLGQVYGYTF,TGTGCCAGCAGCTTTTTGGGACAGGTTTATGGCTACACCTTC,NA,TRBD1,TRBJ1-2,TRBV5-5
CASSDTSGRSYNEQFF,TGTGCCAGCAGCGATACTTCGGGAAGGTCCTACAATGAGCAGTTCTTC,once,NA,TRBJ2-1,TRBV7-9
CATSRGDRDSPLHF,TGTGCCACCAGCAGAGGGGACAGGGATTCACCCCTCCACTTT,NA,TRBD1,TRBJ1-6,TRBV15
CASSLSGIPGNTIYF,TGTGCCAGCAGTTTATCCGGTATCCCTGGAAACACCATATATTTT,NA,NA,TRBJ1-3,TRBV28
CASSYLQGNTEAFF,TGTGCCAGCAGTTACTTACAGGGGAACACTGAAGCTTTCTTT,NA,NA,TRBJ1-1,TRBV6-6
CASSSWDREEVRNQPQHF,TGTGCCAGTAGTAGCTGGGACAGGGAGGAAGTGCGCAATCAGCCCCAGCATTTT,NA,TRBD1,TRBJ1-5,TRBV19
CSVWTSGSYETQYF,TGCAGCGTCTGGACTAGCGGGAGTTATGAGACCCAGTACTTC,NA,TRBD2,TRBJ2-5,TRBV29-1
CASSIDLAGYTDTQYF,TGTGCCAGTAGTATAGATCTAGCGGGCTACACAGATACGCAGTATTTT,NA,TRBD2,TRBJ2-3,TRBV19
CAWSPRQGIIYGYTF,TGTGCCTGGAGTCCTCGACAGGGAATTATCTATGGCTACACCTTC,NA,TRBD1,TRBJ1-2,TRBV30
CSVETAGNTIYF,TGCAGCGTTGAAACAGCTGGAAACACCATATATTTT,NA,NA,TRBJ1-3,TRBV29-1
CASSLGRTQETQYF,TGCGCCAGCAGCTTGGGCCGGACCCAAGAGACCCAGTACTTC,NA,NA,TRBJ2-5,TRBV5-1
CASSSGPLTSTDTQYF,TGTGCCAGCAGCTCGGGGCCCCTTACTAGCACAGATACGCAGTATTTT,NA,NA,TRBJ2-3,TRBV7-2
CASSTWRFPDSGTQYF,TGTGCCAGCAGCACCTGGCGTTTCCCTGACTCGGGTACGCAGTATTTT,NA,NA,TRBJ2-3,TRBV28
CAGRIPGGGSDGYTF,TGTGCCGGTCGGATTCCAGGGGGTGGAAGTGATGGCTACACCTTC,NA,TRBD1,TRBJ1-2,TRBV27
CASSVAGDNSPLHF,TGTGCCAGCAGCGTAGCGGGGGATAATTCACCCCTCCACTTT,NA,NA,TRBJ1-6,TRBV9
CASSSGFAQYF,TGCGCCAGCAGCTCAGGTTTTGCGCAGTATTTT,NA,NA,TRBJ2-3,TRBV5-1
CASNGQGMTGELFF,TGTGCCAGCAACGGACAGGGAATGACCGGGGAGCTGTTTTTT,NA,TRBD1,TRBJ2-2,TRBV25-1
CTSSRTRSQSRANVLTF,TGCACCAGCAGTCGCACGCGTTCACAAAGTCGGGCCAACGTCCTGACTTTC,few,NA,TRBJ2-6,TRBV1
CASSDSPLNGYTF,TGTGCCAGCAGTGACTCCCCGCTGAATGGCTACACCTTC,NA,NA,TRBJ1-2,TRBV6-4
CSVGFTSGGADTQYF,TGCAGCGTTGGTTTTACTAGCGGTGGGGCAGATACGCAGTATTTT,once,TRBD2,TRBJ2-3,TRBV29-1
CAWSYDNGGDQPQHF,TGTGCCTGGAGTTACGACAACGGTGGTGATCAGCCCCAGCATTTT,few,NA,TRBJ1-5,TRBV30
CASSPRLTGSSETQYF,TGTGCCAGCAGCCCGCGCCTGACAGGGTCCTCGGAGACCCAGTACTTC,once,TRBD1,TRBJ2-5,TRBV7-2
CASRTDMGRRNQPQHF,TGTGCCAGCCGCACGGACATGGGGAGACGCAATCAGCCCCAGCATTTT,NA,NA,TRBJ1-5,TRBV28
CASSWGQGYEQYF,TGTGCCAGCAGTTGGGGACAGGGGTACGAGCAGTACTTC,NA,TRBD1,TRBJ2-7,TRBV6-6